The 20 T cell receptor beta chains reported below all come from one sample, sequenced in a study of blood T cell repertoires in COVID-19. Method: immunoSEQ multiplex PCR; TCRdb's copy keeps in-frame clones and lacks some. The sample carries 280,000 or so clones, around 88% recorded once. The sequencing input was peripheral blood. Every receptor here comes from a woman aged 25 to 39 who had recovered from COVID-19.

The genes are TRBV29-1 and TRBJ1-2; D possibly corresponds to TRBD1 (5 bases). CDR1 and CDR2 (germline): SQVTM, ANQGSEA. The length of the CDR3 is 12 residues. V gave up 6 bases and J gave up 5 bases, with 13 bases separating them. The CDR3 DNA is TGCAGCGTCGCGGGGGGGGAATATGGCTACACCTTC. Encoded protein: CSVAGGEYGYTF.

The chain joins TRBV11-1 to TRBJ2-1; D gene uncertain. CDR1 and CDR2 from the germline V gene are SGHAT and FQDESV (reference sequence). V lost 3 bases and J lost 4, with 10 bases in between. The CDR3 is 14 amino acids. DNA for the CDR3: TGTGCCAGCAGCTTGGGCACCGTATACAATGAGCAGTTCTTC. This sequence encodes CASSLGTVYNEQFF.

V gene TRBV30 combines with J gene TRBJ1-3, with a possible D match to TRBD1 (6 bases). Germline V gene lookup returns CDR1 GTSNPN and CDR2 SVGIG (reference sequence). V dropped 4 bases and J dropped 4 bases, with 11 bases sitting between them. The CDR3 has 13 amino acids. CDR3 protein: CAWNRGGGNTIYF. DNA of the CDR3: TGTGCCTGGAATAGGGGGGGAGGAAACACCATATATTTT.

The chain joins TRBV6-2 or TRBV6-3 to TRBJ2-1; weak D call: TRBD1 (5 bases). V shed 2 bases and J shed 6 bases, with 11 bases lying between them. CDR3 length: 14 residues. The V gene's germline CDR1 is MNHEY and CDR2 SVGEGT. The CDR3 DNA is TGTGCCAGCAGTTACAGGGGTCAAGTCAATGAGCAGTTCTTC. Its protein is CASSYRGQVNEQFF.

This chain joins TRBV7-8 and TRBJ2-3; no definite D call. V shed 0 bases and J shed 4 bases, with 5 bases lying between them. Germline CDR1 and CDR2: SGHVS and FQNEAQ. There are 13 residues in the CDR3. CDR3 sequence: CASSLAGSDTQYF. In nucleotides, the CDR3 is TGTGCCAGCAGCTTAGCGGGCTCAGATACGCAGTATTTT.

V usage is TRBV4-1 and J usage is TRBJ1-2, with D tentatively TRBD1 (6 bases). From germline, CDR1 is MGHRA and CDR2 YSYEKL. V shed 0 bases and J shed 4 bases, with 18 bases lying between them. This CDR3 has 17 residues. The CDR3, as DNA: TGCGCCAGCAGCCAAGAGTCCGTCCAGGGGTTCAGCTATGGCTACACCTTC. It yields the protein CASSQESVQGFSYGYTF.

J is TRBJ2-1 and V is TRBV5-1; 12 nucleotides line up with TRBD1. There are 17 residues in the CDR3. V dropped 3 bases and J dropped 3; count of bases not matched to a gene: 7. Germline V lookup: CDR1 SGHRS, CDR2 YFSETQ. CDR3 coding DNA: TGCGCCAGCAGCTCGGGGGACAGGGGGCGAGTCTACAATGAGCAGTTCTTC. Translated: CASSSGDRGRVYNEQFF.

The chain carries TRBV3-1 (or the pseudogene TRBV3-2) and TRBJ1-1; tentatively, D is TRBD1 (6 bases). Trimming shortened V by 4 bases and J by 7 bases, and 13 bases separated the two germline ends. Per germline, CDR1 LGHDT and CDR2 YNNKEL (reference sequence). The CDR3 runs to 13 residues. Written as DNA, the CDR3 is TGTGCCAGCAGCCCCGGGACAACCTTTGAAGCTTTCTTT. The encoded protein is CASSPGTTFEAFF.

The genes are TRBV6-5 and TRBJ1-5; a weak D match, TRBD1 (6 bases). The CDR3 is made up of 15 amino acids. The V gene lost 2 bases and the J gene lost 6 bases, with 14 bases spanning the gap. Germline-derived CDR1 and CDR2 are MNHEY and SVGAGI. The CDR3 sequence: CASSYRRGGGQPQHF. DNA of the CDR3: TGTGCCAGCAGTTACCGCAGGGGAGGGGGTCAGCCCCAGCATTTT.

The rearrangement uses TRBV28 and TRBJ2-1; 8 nucleotides match TRBD2. The CDR3 is 16 residues long. With 1 base clipped from V and 4 bases from J, the junction kept 6 bases outside the gene matches. CDR1 is MDHEN, CDR2 SYDVKM, per germline. CDR3: CASSLYSAGGYNEQFF. CDR3 DNA: TGTGCCAGCAGTTTATATTCCGCGGGGGGATACAATGAGCAGTTCTTC.

This chain connects TRBV3-1 (or the pseudogene TRBV3-2) to TRBJ1-2; D might be TRBD1 (6 bases). The V and J ends lost 0 bases and 4 bases respectively, with 21 bases between them. The CDR3 has 18 residues. The germline V gene has CDR1 LGHDT and CDR2 YNNKEL (reference sequence). The CDR3 reads CASSQESGLLAGAYGYTF. The CDR3 DNA follows: TGTGCCAGCAGCCAAGAATCAGGCCTCTTGGCAGGGGCCTATGGCTACACCTTC.

There are a few counts of this clone. V gene TRBV3-1 (or the pseudogene TRBV3-2) combines with J gene TRBJ1-2, with 8 bases lining up with TRBD1. CDR3 length: 18 amino acids. Per germline, CDR1 LGHDT and CDR2 YNNKEL (reference sequence). The J segment lost 4 bases and the V segment lost 4 bases, leaving 17 bases of the junction unmatched. CDR3 loop: CASSLNPVARTGIYGYTF. Written as DNA, the CDR3 is TGTGCCAGCAGCCTCAACCCGGTCGCCAGGACAGGGATCTATGGCTACACCTTC.

V and J are TRBV6-5 and TRBJ2-7, with TRBD2 as a possible D gene (6 bases). Germline lookup yields CDR1 MNHEY and CDR2 SVGAGI. V was trimmed by 8 bases and J by 0 bases, leaving 11 bases between them. There are 13 residues in the CDR3. The CDR3 bases are TGTGCCAGCTCGGCGGGACCCTCCTACGAGCAGTACTTC. This sequence encodes CASSAGPSYEQYF.

The V gene is TRBV3-1 (or the pseudogene TRBV3-2), the J gene TRBJ2-7, with 7 bases that match TRBD1. The CDR3 contains 16 residues. V lost 1 base to trimming and J lost 1 base; unmatched junction nucleotides: 7. Germline values: CDR1 LGHDT, CDR2 YNNKEL (reference sequence). Written as DNA, the CDR3 is TGTGCCAGCAGCCAAGGAGTAGGGGGCGCTTCCTACGAGCAGTACTTC. It codes for CASSQGVGGASYEQYF.

CDR3 DNA: TGTGCCAGCAGTGACACTATCCTACTCACAGATACGCAGTATTTT. Protein: CASSDTILLTDTQYF. J is TRBJ2-3 and V is TRBV6-1; D gene unclear. The V end lost 3 bases, the J end lost 2 bases, and 12 bases lay between the germline ends. The germline gives CDR1 MNHNS, CDR2 SASEGT. This CDR3 contains 15 residues.

This sequence joins TRBV29-1 and TRBJ2-3; TRBD2 matches 13 bases. V lost 7 bases, J lost 0 bases, and 7 bases stayed unmatched. Germline assignment: CDR1 SQVTM and CDR2 ANQGSEA. The CDR3 sequence is 16 residues long. CDR3 sequence reads: CSAILAGGTSTDTQYF. CDR3 nucleotide sequence: TGCAGCGCCATACTAGCGGGGGGGACTAGCACAGATACGCAGTATTTT.

The chain links TRBV4-3 to TRBJ1-2; 8 nucleotides agree with TRBD1. This CDR3 is built from 17 residues. V was pared by 0 bases and J by 0 bases, with 6 bases of the junction left unmatched. CDR1 is LGHNA and CDR2 is YSLEER in the germline V gene. This chain's CDR3 is CASSQDLRDRPNYGYTF. As DNA, the CDR3 is TGCGCCAGCAGCCAAGATTTAAGGGACAGGCCTAACTATGGCTACACCTTC.

Only a few counts were recorded for this clone. The rearrangement uses TRBV19 and TRBJ1-5; 8 positions agree with TRBD1. Germline CDR1 reads LNHDA; CDR2 reads SQIVND (reference sequence). After removal of 6 bases from V and 0 bases from J, the junction contained 10 bases not matched to a gene. CDR3 length: 17 amino acids. The CDR3 DNA reads TGTGCCAGTAGACAAGGACAGGGTGCGTATAGCAATCAGCCCCAGCATTTT. The encoded protein is CASRQGQGAYSNQPQHF.

The J gene is TRBJ1-2, the V gene TRBV3-1 (or the pseudogene TRBV3-2); 8 bases match TRBD1. This CDR3 comprises 16 residues. Trimming took 4 bases from V and 4 from J; bases not matched to a gene: 11. Looked up from germline, CDR1 is LGHDT and CDR2 is YNNKEL (reference sequence). CDR3 DNA: TGTGCCAGCAGCCGTAAACCCGGACAGGGACCCTATGGCTACACCTTC. This sequence encodes CASSRKPGQGPYGYTF.

The V call is TRBV30, the J call TRBJ2-3; D is possibly TRBD2 (6 bases). Germline values: CDR1 GTSNPN, CDR2 SVGIG (reference sequence). The CDR3 spans 15 residues. The V and J ends lost 0 bases and 3 bases respectively, with 13 bases between them. DNA for the CDR3: TGTGCCTGGAGTGTACAGGTCGGGGGAACAGATACGCAGTATTTT. Amino acid sequence: CAWSVQVGGTDTQYF. The complete variable domain, with remaining parts taken from reference TRBV30 and TRBJ2-3, reads SQTIHQWPATLVQPVGSPLSLECTVEGTSNPNLYWYRQAAGRGLQLLFYSVGIGQISSEVPQNLSASRPQDRQFILSSKKLLLSDSGFYLCAWSVQVGGTDTQYFGPGTRLTVL.